The 15 T cell receptor beta chains presented below share a single source sample, sequenced in a study of neurological immune-mediated disorders. TCRdb re-analysed the 5' RACE reads in MiXCR, keeping a single row per CDR3 protein. The data show about 58,000 distinct CDR3 sequences, around 3.4% seen once. The sequencing sample was made of PBMCs. The source is an older woman with multiple sclerosis.

On this clonotype: The CDR3 carries no conserved terminal phenylalanine or tryptophan, so it likely arises from a read error. V is TRBV7-2 and J is TRBJ1-1; D call uncertain. V dropped 5 bases and J dropped 3 bases, with 16 bases sitting between them. In germline, CDR1 is SGHTA, CDR2 FQGNSA. The CDR3 has 15 residues. The CDR3, as DNA: TGTGCCAGCAGCAGATCAGGCACTCCGGACACTGAAGCTTTCAAT. As protein: CASSRSGTPDTEAFN.

This clonotype has ten or more counts. The rearrangement links TRBV5-1 to TRBJ2-1, with 8 nucleotides matching TRBD1. The CDR3 runs to 16 residues. CDR1 and CDR2 (germline): SGHRS, YFSETQ. The V segment lost 4 bases and the J segment 5 bases; nucleotides outside the gene matches: 11. The chain's CDR3 is CASSLPTGAAHNEQFF. DNA of the CDR3: TGCGCCAGCAGCCTGCCGACAGGGGCCGCCCACAATGAGCAGTTCTTC. Together with reference TRBV5-1 and TRBJ2-1, the CDR3 gives the full variable domain: KAGVTQTPRYLIKTRGQQVTLSCSPISGHRSVSWYQQTPGQGLQFLFEYFSETQRNKGNFPGRFSGRQFSNSRSEMNVSTLELGDSALYLCASSLPTGAAHNEQFFGPGTRLTVL.

This clonotype has at least ten counts. V and J are TRBV3-1 and TRBJ2-7, with a weak D call TRBD1 (5 bases). The CDR3 spans 15 residues. Trimming removed 2 bases from V and 3 bases from J, with 14 bases in between. CDR1 is LGHDT, CDR2 YNNKEL, per germline (reference sequence). The CDR3 spells CASSQFDSPIYEQYF. CDR3 DNA: TGTGCCAGCAGCCAATTTGACAGCCCAATCTACGAGCAGTACTTC.

This clonotype was detected many times. The chain is built from TRBV20-1 and TRBJ2-1, with 8 bases aligning to TRBD2. Looked up from germline, CDR1 is DFQATT and CDR2 is SNEGSKA (reference sequence). The CDR3 contains 14 residues. The junction had 5 bases not matched to a gene; V was cut back by 4 bases and J by 3 bases. CDR3 sequence reads: CSATTSAHYNEQFF. In DNA form, the CDR3 reads TGCAGTGCTACGACTAGCGCCCACTACAATGAGCAGTTCTTC.

This clonotype has a count of ten or more. V usage is TRBV5-1 and J usage is TRBJ2-3, with 12 bases identical to TRBD2. The CDR3 has 17 residues. Germline trimming cut 3 bases from V and 2 bases from J; bases unmatched to any gene: 7. Germline V gene data show CDR1 as SGHRS and CDR2 as YFSETQ. CDR3 sequence (DNA): TGCGCCAGCAGCTGGGGACTAGCGGGTCTCCTCACAGATACGCAGTATTTT. Translation gives CASSWGLAGLLTDTQYF.

This clonotype was counted at least ten times. This chain uses TRBV4-3 with TRBJ1-1; no clear D gene. This CDR3 is 15 amino acids long. Germline assignment: CDR1 LGHNA and CDR2 YSLEER. The germline V and J ends were trimmed by 1 base and 5 bases, with 14 bases remaining between them. This CDR3 is CASSQVGARATEAFF. The DNA for the CDR3 is TGCGCCAGCAGCCAAGTGGGAGCGCGAGCAACTGAAGCTTTCTTT.

This clonotype appeared many times. The chain carries TRBV5-6 and TRBJ2-7; the match to TRBD1 covers 9 bases. The CDR3 has 15 residues. Germline-derived CDR1 and CDR2 are SGHDT and YYEEEE. The junction had 6 bases not matched to a gene; V was cut back by 0 bases and J by 5 bases. In DNA, the CDR3 is TGTGCCAGCAGCTTGGACGGGACAGGGTCCAACGAGCAGTACTTC. Translated, it gives CASSLDGTGSNEQYF. The full variable domain, in which reference TRBV5-6 and TRBJ2-7 provide the parts outside the CDR3, is DAGVTQSPTHLIKTRGQQVTLRCSPKSGHDTVSWYQQALGQGPQFIFQYYEEEERQRGNFPDRFSGHQFPNYSSELNVNALLLGDSALYLCASSLDGTGSNEQYFGPGTRLTVT.

The sample holds many counts of this clonotype. The chain employs TRBV5-1 and TRBJ2-3; D gene unclear. Trimming took off 7 bases at V and 2 bases at J, with 14 bases between the two ends. This CDR3 is built from 14 residues. Looked up from germline, CDR1 is SGHRS and CDR2 is YFSETQ. The CDR3 here is CASRLLTDTDTQYF. Here the CDR3 DNA reads TGCGCCAGCCGCCTTCTGACCGACACAGATACGCAGTATTTT.

The table lists this clonotype with many counts. V usage is TRBV9 and J usage is TRBJ2-1; D uncertain. V was cut by 0 bases and J by 2 bases, with 6 bases left in between. CDR1 is SGDLS and CDR2 is YYNGEE in the germline V gene. The CDR3 has 14 residues. The CDR3 region is CASSVAPAYNEQFF. CDR3 bases: TGTGCCAGCAGCGTAGCTCCGGCCTACAATGAGCAGTTCTTC.

Many counts were recorded for this clonotype. The chain uses TRBV12-3 or TRBV12-4 and TRBJ2-1; D possibly corresponds to TRBD2 (5 bases). Between the trimmed V and J ends, which lost 4 bases and 4 bases, there was a span of 11 bases. This CDR3 is 14 amino acids long. The DNA for the CDR3 is TGTGCCAGCAGTTCACCCGGGGAGTACAATGAGCAGTTCTTC. As protein: CASSSPGEYNEQFF.

This clonotype was seen ten or more times. CDR3 in DNA: TGTGCCAGCAGCTTAATAACGAAGGGGACGTACTACTATGGCTACACCTTC. Protein product: CASSLITKGTYYYGYTF. This chain joins TRBV7-9 and TRBJ1-2; D may be TRBD1 (5 bases). V lost 2 bases to trimming and J lost 3 bases, with 19 bases between them. This CDR3 region has 17 residues. Germline CDR1 SEHNR, CDR2 FQNEAQ (reference sequence).

The chain links TRBV10-3 to TRBJ1-1; no firm D call. In germline, CDR1 is ENHRY, CDR2 SYGVKD. This CDR3 comprises 17 residues. The germline V and J ends were trimmed by 0 bases and 1 base, with 15 bases remaining between them. CDR3 region: CAISESARVKQNTEAFF. The DNA for the CDR3 is TGTGCCATCAGTGAGTCGGCCCGGGTCAAACAGAACACTGAAGCTTTCTTT.

This clonotype was counted many times. The chain uses TRBV20-1 and TRBJ2-5; D uncertain. Germline V gene data show CDR1 as DFQATT and CDR2 as SNEGSKA (reference sequence). V shed 7 bases and J shed 5 bases, with 14 bases lying between them. The CDR3 length is 12 residues. The CDR3 bases are TGCAGTGTAATAGACCATTGGGAGACCCAGTACTTC. It specifies CSVIDHWETQYF.

The sample holds many counts of this clonotype. The CDR3 sequence: CSARDSGGNQPQHF. CDR3 bases: TGCAGTGCTAGAGATTCGGGGGGTAATCAGCCCCAGCATTTT. The rearrangement uses TRBV20-1 and TRBJ1-5; D may be TRBD1 (5 bases). CDR1 and CDR2 from the germline V gene are DFQATT and SNEGSKA (reference sequence). The CDR3 spans 14 residues. Trimming stripped 0 bases from V and 4 bases from J, with 10 bases between.

This clonotype was detected many times. V gene TRBV19 combines with J gene TRBJ1-5, with D perhaps TRBD1 (6 bases). Germline CDR1 reads LNHDA; CDR2 reads SQIVND (reference sequence). Trimming stripped 7 bases from V and 0 bases from J, with 19 bases between. This CDR3 spans 17 amino acids. CDR3 nucleotide sequence: TGTGCCAGTACTGGAGGACAGCTCCTTTATAGCAATCAGCCCCAGCATTTT. It yields the protein CASTGGQLLYSNQPQHF.